This T cell receptor (beta chain) originates from a study of shared clonotypes between healthy human individuals. Comment on this clone: At the DNA level, this CDR3 is encoded by other sequences in the same sample as well.

The method was immunoSEQ multiplex PCR; TCRdb's version includes in-frame clones alone and lacks a portion of them. Of about 2 million clones listed, 95% were seen once; the top ten hold roughly 0.13%. CDR1 and CDR2 from the germline V gene are KGHSH and LQKENI. V gave up 6 bases and J gave up 4 bases; unmatched junction bases: 2. This CDR3 has 14 residues. This chain uses TRBV18 with TRBJ2-1; 11 nucleotides line up with TRBD2. The clonotype comes from a man younger than 30 in good health. Sequencing input: naive CD4+ T cells sorted from blood. Subset given: CD45RA+ positively selected. CDR3 nucleotides: TGTGCCAGCTCCGGGACTAGCGGATACAATGAGCAGTTCTTC. The encoded protein is CASSGTSGYNEQFF.